Presented here are 13 T cell receptor beta chains from one specimen sequenced in a study of blood T cell repertoires in COVID-19. Repertoires were generated with immunoSEQ multiplex PCR, while TCRdb's copy carries only in-frame clones and drops some. This sample has about 210,000 clones, with around 81% found just once. The sample consisted of PBMCs or T cells enriched from blood (not recorded which). Receptors were obtained from a woman aged 50 to 60 with acute COVID-19.

The chain uses TRBV7-2 and TRBJ1-2, with a tentative D call TRBD1 (5 bases). Germline V gene lookup returns CDR1 SGHTA and CDR2 FQGNSA. The V and J ends lost 1 base and 5 bases respectively, with 5 bases between them. The CDR3 runs to 12 residues. This chain's CDR3 is CASSLEGYGYTF. CDR3 DNA: TGTGCCAGCAGCTTAGAGGGGTATGGCTACACCTTC. Combining the CDR3 with reference TRBV7-2 and TRBJ1-2 gives the whole variable domain GAGVSQSPSNKVTEKGKDVELRCDPISGHTALYWYRQSLGQGLEFLIYFQGNSAPDKSGLPSDRFSAERTGGSVSTLTIQRTQQEDSAVYLCASSLEGYGYTFGSGTRLTVV.

This chain links TRBV4-3 with TRBJ1-2; D is unclear. Looked up from germline, CDR1 is LGHNA and CDR2 is YSLEER. Trimming removed 4 bases from V and 4 bases from J, with 13 bases in between. CDR3 size: 14 residues. This CDR3 is CASSPNLGAYGYTF. CDR3 DNA sequence: TGCGCCAGCAGCCCGAACCTTGGAGCCTATGGCTACACCTTC.

V usage is TRBV15 and J usage is TRBJ1-4; the D gene is possibly TRBD1 (5 bases). The CDR3 runs to 16 residues. Deletions cut 0 bases from V and 3 bases from J, with 11 bases between. The V gene's germline CDR1 is LNHNV and CDR2 YYDKDF (reference sequence). The CDR3 DNA reads TGTGCCACCAGCAGAGATATCAGGGTGCCTAATGAAAAACTGTTTTTT. Its translation is CATSRDIRVPNEKLFF.

The chain has TRBV6-5 and TRBJ1-6; D not resolved. Germline assignment: CDR1 MNHEY and CDR2 SVGAGI. The V gene lost 10 bases and the J gene lost 13 bases, with 20 bases spanning the gap. The CDR3 consists of 13 residues. The CDR3 here is CATSQEDRPPLHF. Written as DNA, the CDR3 is TGTGCCACCTCCCAGGAGGACCGTCCGCCCCTCCACTTT.

V usage is TRBV28 and J usage is TRBJ1-2, with D possibly matching TRBD1 (5 bases). Deletions cut 4 bases from V and 8 bases from J, with 26 bases between. The CDR3 length is 17 residues. Germline lookup yields CDR1 MDHEN and CDR2 SYDVKM. The CDR3 DNA is TGTGCCAGCAGTTCCCCTATTGGAGCAGGGCTTTTAGGAGGCTACACCTTC. Its translation is CASSSPIGAGLLGGYTF.

This chain uses TRBV3-1 (or the pseudogene TRBV3-2) with TRBJ2-3; 10 nucleotides match TRBD1. Losses at the gene ends were 1 base for V and 5 bases for J; bases not matched to a gene: 12. Germline CDR1 LGHDT, CDR2 YNNKEL (reference sequence). The length of the CDR3 is 18 residues. As DNA, the CDR3 is TGTGCCAGCAGCCAAGGGTGGGACAGGGGCTTAAAAGGAGATACGCAGTATTTT. Its translation is CASSQGWDRGLKGDTQYF.

The chain combines TRBV6-5 with TRBJ2-2; a possible D gene is TRBD2 (6 bases). Germline lookup yields CDR1 MNHEY and CDR2 SVGAGI. The V gene lost 6 bases and the J gene lost 4 bases, with 15 bases spanning the gap. This CDR3 comprises 15 residues. The CDR3 spells CASSRGRAGTGELFF. DNA for the CDR3: TGTGCCAGCAGCCGCGGGCGAGCGGGCACCGGGGAGCTGTTTTTT.

The chain has TRBV18 and TRBJ1-5; D gene unclear. V was cut by 3 bases and J by 3 bases, with 9 bases left in between. Germline CDR1 KGHSH, CDR2 LQKENI. The CDR3 runs 14 residues. The CDR3: CASSPSPSNQPQHF. The CDR3, as DNA: TGTGCCAGCTCACCCTCCCCCTCCAATCAGCCCCAGCATTTT. The complete variable domain, with remaining parts taken from reference TRBV18 and TRBJ1-5, reads NAGVMQNPRHLVRRRGQEARLRCSPMKGHSHVYWYRQLPEEGLKFMVYLQKENIIDESGMPKERFSAEFPKEGPSILRIQQVVRGDSAAYFCASSPSPSNQPQHFGDGTRLSIL.

The J gene is TRBJ1-5, the V gene TRBV6-5; 9 bases agree with TRBD1. V was clipped by 8 bases and J by 7 bases; unmatched bases: 12. This CDR3 spans 15 amino acids. CDR1 is MNHEY, CDR2 SVGAGI, per germline. CDR3 protein: CASGGQGWVRQPQHF. DNA of the CDR3: TGTGCCAGCGGGGGACAGGGATGGGTGAGGCAGCCCCAGCATTTT.

The chain employs TRBV11-2 and TRBJ2-5; TRBD1 matches 7 bases. This CDR3 is 14 amino acids long. The germline CDR1 and CDR2 sequences are SGHAT and FQNNGV. J was trimmed by 3 bases and V by 3 bases; bases with no gene match: 4. The CDR3 loop is CASSLIGTEETQYF. Here the CDR3 DNA reads TGTGCCAGCAGCTTGATAGGGACAGAAGAGACCCAGTACTTC.

The gene calls are TRBV29-1 and TRBJ2-7, with a possible D match to TRBD1 (6 bases). CDR1 and CDR2 (germline): SQVTM, ANQGSEA. The CDR3 has 16 residues. V lost 5 bases and J 2 bases, leaving 22 bases between the germline ends. The CDR3, as DNA: TGCAGCGTTCAAGGGGTAACAGGGTTGACAACCTACGAGCAGTACTTC. Translated: CSVQGVTGLTTYEQYF.

V gene TRBV11-3 combines with J gene TRBJ1-2, with D tentatively TRBD1 (6 bases). This CDR3 is 13 amino acids long. CDR1 and CDR2 (germline): SGHNT, YENEEA. Trimming took off 5 bases at V and 4 bases at J, with 11 bases between the two ends. The DNA for the CDR3 is TGTGCCAGCAGCATCGGGACACTCTATGGCTACACCTTC. It specifies CASSIGTLYGYTF.

The rearrangement links TRBV4-3 to TRBJ1-4; possible D gene TRBD1, 5 bases. V gave up 7 bases and J gave up 2 bases, with 5 bases separating them. Per germline, CDR1 LGHNA and CDR2 YSLEER. This CDR3 region has 12 residues. In DNA, the CDR3 is TGCGCCAGCAAGGGGACTAATGAAAAACTGTTTTTT. Translating it yields CASKGTNEKLFF.